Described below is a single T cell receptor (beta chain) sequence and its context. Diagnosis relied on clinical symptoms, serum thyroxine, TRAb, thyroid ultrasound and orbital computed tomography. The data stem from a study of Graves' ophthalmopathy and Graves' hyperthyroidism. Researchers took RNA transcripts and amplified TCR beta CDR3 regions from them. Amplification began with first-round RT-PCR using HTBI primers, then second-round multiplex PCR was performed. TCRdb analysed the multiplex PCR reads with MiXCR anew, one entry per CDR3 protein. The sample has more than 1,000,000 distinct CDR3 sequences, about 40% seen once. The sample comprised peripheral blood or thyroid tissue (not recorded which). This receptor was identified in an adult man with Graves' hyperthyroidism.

In DNA form, the CDR3 reads TGTGCCAGCACCTCAGACGACGACTACCAAGAGACCCAGTACTTC. Translation gives CASTSDDDYQETQYF. The gene calls are TRBV28 and TRBJ2-5; D not resolved. The V end lost 7 bases, the J end lost 0 bases, and 15 bases lay between the germline ends. The CDR3 is 15 amino acids. CDR1 is MDHEN, CDR2 SYDVKM, per germline.